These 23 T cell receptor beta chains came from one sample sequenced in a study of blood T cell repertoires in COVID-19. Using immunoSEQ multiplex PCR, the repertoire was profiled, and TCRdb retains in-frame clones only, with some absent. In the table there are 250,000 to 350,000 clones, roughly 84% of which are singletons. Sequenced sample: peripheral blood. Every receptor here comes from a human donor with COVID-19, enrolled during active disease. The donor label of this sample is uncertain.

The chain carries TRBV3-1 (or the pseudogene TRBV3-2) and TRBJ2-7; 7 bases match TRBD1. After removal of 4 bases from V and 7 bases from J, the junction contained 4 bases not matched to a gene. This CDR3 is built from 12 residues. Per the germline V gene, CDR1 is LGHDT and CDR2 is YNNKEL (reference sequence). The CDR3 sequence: CASSPFRGEQYF. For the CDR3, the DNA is TGTGCCAGCAGCCCCTTCAGGGGGGAGCAGTACTTC.

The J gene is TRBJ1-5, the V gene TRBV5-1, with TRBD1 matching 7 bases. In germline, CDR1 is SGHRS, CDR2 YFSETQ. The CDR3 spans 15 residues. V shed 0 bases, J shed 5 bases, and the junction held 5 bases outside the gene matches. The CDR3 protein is CASSLAGTEYQPQHF. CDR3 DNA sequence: TGCGCCAGCAGCTTGGCTGGGACAGAATATCAGCCCCAGCATTTT.

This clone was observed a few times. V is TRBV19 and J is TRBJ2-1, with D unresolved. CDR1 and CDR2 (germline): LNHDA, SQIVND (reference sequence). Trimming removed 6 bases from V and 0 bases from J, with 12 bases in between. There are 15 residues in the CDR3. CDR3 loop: CASRRVLSSYNEQFF. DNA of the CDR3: TGTGCCAGTAGGAGAGTACTGAGCTCCTACAATGAGCAGTTCTTC.

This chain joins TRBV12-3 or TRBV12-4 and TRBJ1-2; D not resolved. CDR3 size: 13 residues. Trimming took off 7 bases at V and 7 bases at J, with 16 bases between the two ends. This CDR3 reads CASTRHSMGGYTF. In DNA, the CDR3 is TGTGCCAGCACCCGACACTCTATGGGTGGCTACACCTTC.

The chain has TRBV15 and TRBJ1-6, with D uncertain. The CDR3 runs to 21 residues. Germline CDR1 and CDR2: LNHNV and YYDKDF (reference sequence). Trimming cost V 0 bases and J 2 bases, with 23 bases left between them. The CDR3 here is CATSRDLPKGTEEAYNSPLHF. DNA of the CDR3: TGTGCCACCAGCAGAGATCTGCCGAAGGGAACGGAGGAGGCCTATAATTCACCCCTCCACTTT.

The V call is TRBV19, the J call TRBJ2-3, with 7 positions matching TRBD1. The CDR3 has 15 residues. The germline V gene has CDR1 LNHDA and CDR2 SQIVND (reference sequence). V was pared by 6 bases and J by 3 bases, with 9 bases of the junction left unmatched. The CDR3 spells CASSKTARGTDTQYF. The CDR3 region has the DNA TGTGCCAGTAGCAAGACAGCCAGGGGGACAGATACGCAGTATTTT.

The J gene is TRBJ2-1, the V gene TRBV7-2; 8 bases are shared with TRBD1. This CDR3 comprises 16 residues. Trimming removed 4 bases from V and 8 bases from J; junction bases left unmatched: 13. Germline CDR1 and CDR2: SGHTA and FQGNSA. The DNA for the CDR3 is TGTGCCAGCAGCTCAACATCAGGGGGCTATAAGGATGAGCAGTTCTTC. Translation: CASSSTSGGYKDEQFF.

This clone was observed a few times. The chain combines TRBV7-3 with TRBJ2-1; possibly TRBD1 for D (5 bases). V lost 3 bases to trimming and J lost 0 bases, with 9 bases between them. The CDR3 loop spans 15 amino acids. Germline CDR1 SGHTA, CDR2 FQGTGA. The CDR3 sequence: CASSLTASSYNEQFF. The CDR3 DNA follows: TGTGCCAGCAGCTTGACAGCGAGCTCCTACAATGAGCAGTTCTTC. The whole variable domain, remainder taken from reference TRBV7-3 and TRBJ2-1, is GAGVSQTPSNKVTEKGKYVELRCDPISGHTALYWYRQSLGQGPEFLIYFQGTGAADDSGLPNDRFFAVRPEGSVSTLKIQRTERGDSAVYLCASSLTASSYNEQFFGPGTRLTVL.

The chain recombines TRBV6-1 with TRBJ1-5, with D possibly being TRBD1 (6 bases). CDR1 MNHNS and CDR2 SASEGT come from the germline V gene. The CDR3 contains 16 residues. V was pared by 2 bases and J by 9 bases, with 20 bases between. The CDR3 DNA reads TGTGCCAGCAGTGAAATCGCAGGGGCCTATGGAACGCCCCAGCATTTT. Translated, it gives CASSEIAGAYGTPQHF.

In DNA form, the CDR3 reads TGCGCCAGCAGTAGGACTAGCGGGAAGATTAAGGGCGTGCAGTTCTTC. This gives the protein CASSRTSGKIKGVQFF. This chain joins TRBV10-1 and TRBJ2-1; 12 bases are shared with TRBD2. CDR1 and CDR2 from the germline V gene are WNHNN and SYGVQD (reference sequence). The CDR3 consists of 16 residues. The V and J ends lost 5 bases and 12 bases, in that order; junction bases with no gene match: 14.

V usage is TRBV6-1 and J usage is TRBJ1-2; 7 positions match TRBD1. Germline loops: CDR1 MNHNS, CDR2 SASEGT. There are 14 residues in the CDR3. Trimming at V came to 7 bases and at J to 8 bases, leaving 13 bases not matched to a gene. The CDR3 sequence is CASTVDRERYGYTF. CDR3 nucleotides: TGTGCCAGCACCGTAGACAGGGAACGGTACGGCTACACCTTC.

CDR3 in DNA: TGTGCCAGCAGCTTAGATAGGGGCGAGCAGTACTTC. This codes for CASSLDRGEQYF. This chain links TRBV11-2 with TRBJ2-7; a weak D match, TRBD1 (5 bases). V was shortened by 0 bases and J by 6 bases, with 6 bases between the two germline ends. Germline assignment: CDR1 SGHAT and CDR2 FQNNGV. This CDR3 is built from 12 residues.

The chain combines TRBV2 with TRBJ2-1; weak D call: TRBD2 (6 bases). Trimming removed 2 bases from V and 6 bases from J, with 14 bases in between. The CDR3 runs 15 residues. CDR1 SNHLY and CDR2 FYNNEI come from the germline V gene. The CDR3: CASSEFGLALNEQFF. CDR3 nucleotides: TGTGCCAGCAGTGAATTTGGGCTAGCGCTCAATGAGCAGTTCTTC.

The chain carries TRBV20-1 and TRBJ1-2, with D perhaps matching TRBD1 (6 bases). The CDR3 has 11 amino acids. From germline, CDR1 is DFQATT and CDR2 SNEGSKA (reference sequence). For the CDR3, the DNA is TGCAGCGGGGGGCAGGGTAACGGCTACACCTTC. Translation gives CSGGQGNGYTF.

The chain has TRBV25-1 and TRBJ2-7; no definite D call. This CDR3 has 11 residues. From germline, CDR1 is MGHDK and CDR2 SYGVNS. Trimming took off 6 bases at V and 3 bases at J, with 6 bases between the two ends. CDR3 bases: TGTGCCAGCAGAAGGAGCTACGAGCAGTACTTC. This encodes CASRRSYEQYF.

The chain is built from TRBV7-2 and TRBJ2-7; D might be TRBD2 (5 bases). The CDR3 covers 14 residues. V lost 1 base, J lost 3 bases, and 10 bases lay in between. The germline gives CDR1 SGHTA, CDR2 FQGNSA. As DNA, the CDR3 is TGTGCCAGCAGCTTAGTTAGCGAGATCTACGAGCAGTACTTC. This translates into CASSLVSEIYEQYF.

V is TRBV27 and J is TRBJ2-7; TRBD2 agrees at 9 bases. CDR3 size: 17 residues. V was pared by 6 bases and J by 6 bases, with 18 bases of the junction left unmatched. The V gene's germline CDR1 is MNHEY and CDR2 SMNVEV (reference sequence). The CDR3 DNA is TGTGCCAGCAGCCCCGCGGGACGAGCGGGAGGTTTCGCCGAGCAGTACTTC. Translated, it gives CASSPAGRAGGFAEQYF.

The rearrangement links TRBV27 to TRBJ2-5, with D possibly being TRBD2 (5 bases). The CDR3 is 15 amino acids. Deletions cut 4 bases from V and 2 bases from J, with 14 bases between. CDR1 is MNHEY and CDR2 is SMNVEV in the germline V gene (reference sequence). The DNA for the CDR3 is TGTGCCAGCAGTTCCCCTCTCGGCGGGCAAGAGACCCAGTACTTC. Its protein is CASSSPLGGQETQYF.

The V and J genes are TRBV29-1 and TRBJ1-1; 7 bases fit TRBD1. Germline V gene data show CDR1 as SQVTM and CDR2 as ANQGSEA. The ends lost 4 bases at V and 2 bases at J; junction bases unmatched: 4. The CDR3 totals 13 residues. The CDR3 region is CSVGTGDNTEAFF. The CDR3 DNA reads TGCAGCGTTGGGACAGGAGATAACACTGAAGCTTTCTTT.

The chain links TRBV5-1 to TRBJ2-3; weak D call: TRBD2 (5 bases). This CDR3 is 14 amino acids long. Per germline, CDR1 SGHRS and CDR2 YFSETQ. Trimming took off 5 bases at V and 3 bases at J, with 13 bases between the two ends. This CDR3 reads CASRVESGTDTQYF. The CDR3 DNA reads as TGCGCCAGCAGGGTTGAGTCGGGAACAGATACGCAGTATTTT.

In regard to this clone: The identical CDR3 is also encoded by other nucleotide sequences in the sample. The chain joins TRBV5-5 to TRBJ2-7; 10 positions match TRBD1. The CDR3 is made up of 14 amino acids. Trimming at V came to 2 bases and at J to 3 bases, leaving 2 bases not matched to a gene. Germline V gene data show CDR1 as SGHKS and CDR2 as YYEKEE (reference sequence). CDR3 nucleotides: TGTGCCAGCAGCTTCCGGGACAGGGGCTACGAGCAGTACTTC. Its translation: CASSFRDRGYEQYF.

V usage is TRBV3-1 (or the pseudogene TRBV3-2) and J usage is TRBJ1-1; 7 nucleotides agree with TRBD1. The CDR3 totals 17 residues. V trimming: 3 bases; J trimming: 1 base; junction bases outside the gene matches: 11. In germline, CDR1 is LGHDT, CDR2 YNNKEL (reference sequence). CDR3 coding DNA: TGTGCCAGCAGCCATGACAGGGTCGGGGAGAGGAACACTGAAGCTTTCTTT. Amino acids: CASSHDRVGERNTEAFF.

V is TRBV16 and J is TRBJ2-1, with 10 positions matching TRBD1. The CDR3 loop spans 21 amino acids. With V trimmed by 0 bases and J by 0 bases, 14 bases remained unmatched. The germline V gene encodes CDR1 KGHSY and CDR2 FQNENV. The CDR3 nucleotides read TGTGCCAGCAGCCAATCGTTTATGGGACAGGGGTTCATTAGCTCCTACAATGAGCAGTTCTTC. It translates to CASSQSFMGQGFISSYNEQFF.